The table lists the clone carrying this T cell receptor (beta chain) with a few counts. Its specificity is not known. Stated treatment: approximately 10-day PBMC culture with coronavirus spike peptide pools or control peptides (ViraFEST assay). These data are taken from a study of vaccination and CD4 T cells after COVID-19. The study sequenced cultured CD4+ T cell DNA using the Oncomine TCR Beta short-read assay. TCRdb called the PCR reads again in MiXCR, with one record for every CDR3 protein. Of more than 4,000 distinct CDR3 sequences detected, roughly a fifth appear once; the ten largest clones hold 20% to 25%. The CDR3 runs 16 residues. Trimming took 4 bases from V and 3 from J, leaving 17 bases between them. The germline V gene has CDR1 MGHDK and CDR2 SYGVNS.

The sequencing sample was made of CD4+ T cells from blood, cultured in vitro. The chain combines TRBV25-1 with TRBJ2-3; possibly TRBD2 for D (6 bases). This TCR came from a human donor who had recovered from COVID-19. For the CDR3, the DNA is TGTGCCAGCAGTGTGGGGCGGGGAGGTGTGACAGATACGCAGTATTTT. It codes for CASSVGRGGVTDTQYF.